This section outlines one TCR beta chain sequence together with its context. The antigen remains unidentified. The data derive from a study of T cell repertoires in cytomegalovirus infection. Study information: Used in the study were CMV epitopes, some recently identified and HLA-C-restricted, others well-studied and HLA-B-restricted.

CDR3 size: 15 residues. The trim removed 2 bases at V and 2 bases at J, leaving 4 bases unmatched. Each CDR3 protein gets one entry after TCRdb re-called the reads with MiXCR. The data contain some 590,000 distinct CDR3 sequences, roughly 42% of them singletons. This specimen was cultured PBMCs, taken from culture after CMV antigen stimulation. J is TRBJ2-5 and V is TRBV12-3 or TRBV12-4; 8 positions agree with TRBD1. This clonotype was obtained from a human donor in good health (CMV status not recorded). Some clones in this sample may be carry-over from other donors' samples. The CDR3 loop reads CASSLMQGAQETQYF. For the CDR3, the DNA is TGTGCCAGCAGTTTAATGCAGGGGGCACAAGAGACCCAGTACTTC.